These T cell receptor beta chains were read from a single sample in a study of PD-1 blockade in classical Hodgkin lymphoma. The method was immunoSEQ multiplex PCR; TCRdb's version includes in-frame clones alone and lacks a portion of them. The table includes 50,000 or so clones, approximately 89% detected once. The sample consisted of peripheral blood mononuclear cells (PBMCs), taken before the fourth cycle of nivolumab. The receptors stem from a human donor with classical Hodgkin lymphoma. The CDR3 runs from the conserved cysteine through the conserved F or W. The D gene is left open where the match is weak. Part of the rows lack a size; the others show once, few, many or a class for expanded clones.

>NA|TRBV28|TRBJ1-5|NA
TGTGCCAGCAGAATTACAGGGAATTGGGTTTATAGCAATCAGCCCCAGCATTTT
CASRITGNWVYSNQPQHF
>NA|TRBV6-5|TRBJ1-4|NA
TGTGCCAGCAGGGGGCGCGGTGAAAAACTGTTTTTT
CASRGRGEKLFF
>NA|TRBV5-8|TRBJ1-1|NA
TGTGCCAGCAGCTTTGACACAGCGAACACTGAAGCTTTCTTT
CASSFDTANTEAFF
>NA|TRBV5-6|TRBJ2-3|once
TGTGCCAGCAGCTTTGGCGGAAGCACAGATACGCAGTATTTT
CASSFGGSTDTQYF
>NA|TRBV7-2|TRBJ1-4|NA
TGTGCCAGCAGCTTAGCTGGTCCCGGGGCGGCTAATGAAAAACTGTTTTTT
CASSLAGPGAANEKLFF
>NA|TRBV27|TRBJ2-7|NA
TGTGCCAGCAGTCCCCTCCCTCCGGGACCCAACTACGAGCAGTACTTC
CASSPLPPGPNYEQYF
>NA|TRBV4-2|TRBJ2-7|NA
TGTGCCAGCAGCCAAACCACGACAGGACTCTCCTACGAGCAGTACTTC
CASSQTTTGLSYEQYF
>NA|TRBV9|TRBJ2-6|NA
TGTGCCAGCAGCGTACTCCCCTGGGCCAACGTCCTGACTTTC
CASSVLPWANVLTF
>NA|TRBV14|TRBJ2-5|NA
TGTGCCAGCAGCCACATGCCCAGGGTGAACCAAGAGACCCAGTACTTC
CASSHMPRVNQETQYF
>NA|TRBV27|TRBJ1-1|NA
TGTGCCAGCAGTTTGGGTCATCGGACTGAAGCTTTCTTT
CASSLGHRTEAFF
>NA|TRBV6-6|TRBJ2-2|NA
TGTGCCAGCTCCCTATCTGGGCTGTCCCCCGGGGAGCTGTTTTTT
CASSLSGLSPGELFF
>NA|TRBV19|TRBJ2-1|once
TGTGCCAGTAGTATTAAGACTAGTTCAGCCTACAATGAGCAGTTCTTC
CASSIKTSSAYNEQFF
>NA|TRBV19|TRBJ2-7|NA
TGTGCCAGTAGTAAGGACCTTAGCTCCTACGAGCAGTACTTC
CASSKDLSSYEQYF
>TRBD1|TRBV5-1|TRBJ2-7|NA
TGCGCCAGCAGCCGGGACAGAACCTACGAGCAGTACTTC
CASSRDRTYEQYF
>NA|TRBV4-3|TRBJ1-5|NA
TGCGCCAGCAGCCAAGATCCTCTTAATCAGCCCCAGCATTTT
CASSQDPLNQPQHF
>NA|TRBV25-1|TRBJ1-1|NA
TGTGCCAGCAGTGAATACGTGGGAGGTGAAGCTTTCTTT
CASSEYVGGEAFF
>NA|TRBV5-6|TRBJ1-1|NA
TGTGCCAGCAGCTTGGGTGTTTTCGCTAACACTGAAGCTTTCTTT
CASSLGVFANTEAFF
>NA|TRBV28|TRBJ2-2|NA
TGTGCCAGCAGTTTACCGACGGACCGAGCCGGGGAGCTGTTTTTT
CASSLPTDRAGELFF
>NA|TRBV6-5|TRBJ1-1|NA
TGTGCCAGCAGTTACTCGAAAGCAGGTATGAACACTGAAGCTTTCTTT
CASSYSKAGMNTEAFF
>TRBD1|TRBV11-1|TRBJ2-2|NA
TGTGCCAGCAGCTTTGGGACAGGGGTCACCGGGGAGCTGTTTTTT
CASSFGTGVTGELFF
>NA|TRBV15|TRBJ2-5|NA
TGTGCCACCAGCATCCCGACGGGCCAAGAGACCCAGTACTTC
CATSIPTGQETQYF
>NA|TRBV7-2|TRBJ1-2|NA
TGTGCCATCTCCAAAGAAGGACCTAGGAAAGGCTACACCTTC
CAISKEGPRKGYTF
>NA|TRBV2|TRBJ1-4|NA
TGTGCCAGCAGTGATGTCGGCGGGTGGGTAGCTAATGAAAAACTGTTTTTT
CASSDVGGWVANEKLFF
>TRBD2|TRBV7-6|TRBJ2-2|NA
TGTGCCAGCAGCTCACTAGCGGGGGGAAACACCGGGGAGCTGTTTTTT
CASSSLAGGNTGELFF
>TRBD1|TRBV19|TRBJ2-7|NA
TGTGCCAGTAGTATACGGCGGGGGACAGGGGGCGAGCAATACTTC
CASSIRRGTGGEQYF
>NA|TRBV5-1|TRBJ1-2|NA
TGCGCCAGCAGCTTGGGAACAGCTTCGTGGCAGGGCTATGGCTACACCTTC
CASSLGTASWQGYGYTF
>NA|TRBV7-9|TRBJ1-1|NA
TGTGCCAGCAGCTCGGCTACAGGGACTGAAGCTTTCTTT
CASSSATGTEAFF
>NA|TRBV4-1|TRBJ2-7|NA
TGCGCCAGCAGCCAAGCAGCAGTTTCCTACGAGCAGTACTTC
CASSQAAVSYEQYF
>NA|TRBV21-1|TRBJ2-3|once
TGTGCCAGCATCCTAAAAGACACGGCAAGCACAGATACGCAGTATTTT
CASILKDTASTDTQYF
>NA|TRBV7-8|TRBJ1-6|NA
TGTGCCAGCAGTACCAAGAGGAATTCACCCCTCCACTTT
CASSTKRNSPLHF
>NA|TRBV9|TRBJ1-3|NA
TGTGCCAGCAGCGTCCAGTCCGGTAATGGAAACACCATATATTTT
CASSVQSGNGNTIYF
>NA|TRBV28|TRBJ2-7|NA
TGTGCCAGCAGACCGAGAGGAACGTACGAGCAGTACTTC
CASRPRGTYEQYF
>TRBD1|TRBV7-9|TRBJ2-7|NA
TGTGCCAGCAGCTCGGGACAGGGAGACTACGAGCAGTACTTC
CASSSGQGDYEQYF
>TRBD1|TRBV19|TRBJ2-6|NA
TGTGCCAGTAGTAACGACAGGGCTGGGGCCAACGTCCTGACTTTC
CASSNDRAGANVLTF
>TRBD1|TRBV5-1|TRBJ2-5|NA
TGCGCCAGCAGCTTGGGTGGACAGGGGTTTGGAGAGACCCAGTACTTC
CASSLGGQGFGETQYF
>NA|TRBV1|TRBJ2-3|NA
TGCACCAGCAGCCAGGGCGGGGGGCCCCCAGATACGCAGTATTTT
CTSSQGGGPPDTQYF
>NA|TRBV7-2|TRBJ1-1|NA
TGTGCCAGCAGCTTACGGGGGTTGAGCACTGAAGCTTTCTTT
CASSLRGLSTEAFF
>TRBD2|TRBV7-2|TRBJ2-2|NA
TGTGCCAGCAGCGCCGTCTCCGGGTTCCGGGAGGACACCGGGGAGCTGTTTTTT
CASSAVSGFREDTGELFF
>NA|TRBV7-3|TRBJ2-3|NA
TGTGCCAGCAGCTTAAGTCTCAGGGGCGGCACAGATACGCAGTATTTT
CASSLSLRGGTDTQYF
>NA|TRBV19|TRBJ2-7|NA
TGTGCCAGTAGTACAGGCAGGGGTTTCTACGAGCAGTACTTC
CASSTGRGFYEQYF
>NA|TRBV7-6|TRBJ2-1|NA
TGTGCCAGCAGCTTAAGACTCTCCGACAGCTACAATGAGCAGTTCTTC
CASSLRLSDSYNEQFF
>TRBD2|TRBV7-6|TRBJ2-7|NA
TGTGCCAGCAGCGGATCTAGCGGGAGACAGCAGTACTTC
CASSGSSGRQQYF
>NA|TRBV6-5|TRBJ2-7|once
TGTGCCAGCAGTACGGGGCGTTTGGAGCAGTACTTC
CASSTGRLEQYF
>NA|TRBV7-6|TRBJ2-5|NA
TGTGCCAGCAGCTTAGTCGGCCGGGGGGCAATCGGTGGGTGGACTCAAGAGACCCAGTACTTC
CASSLVGRGAIGGWTQETQYF
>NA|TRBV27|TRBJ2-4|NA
TGTGCCAGCAGTTTAGCCCCCGGGGCACCCCTCGACATTCAGTACTTC
CASSLAPGAPLDIQYF
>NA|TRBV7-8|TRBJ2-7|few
TGTGCCAGCAGCCCACGGGACCTGGAGCAGTACTTC
CASSPRDLEQYF
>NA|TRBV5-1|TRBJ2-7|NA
TGCGCCAGCAGCTTGACAGGGTTGTACGAGCAGTACTTC
CASSLTGLYEQYF
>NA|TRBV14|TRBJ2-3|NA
TGTGCCAGCAGCGCTGATACTTCCACAGATACGCAGTATTTT
CASSADTSTDTQYF
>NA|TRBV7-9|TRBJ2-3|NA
TGTGCCAGCAGCTTAGGGGTCGGGGACACAGATACGCAGTATTTT
CASSLGVGDTDTQYF
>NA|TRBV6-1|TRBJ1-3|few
TGTGCCAGCAGTGCACAGGGTTCGGGCTCTGGAAACACCATATATTTT
CASSAQGSGSGNTIYF
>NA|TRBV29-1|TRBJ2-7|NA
TGCAGCGTTGGCCCGGGCCAGGGCGAGCAGTACTTC
CSVGPGQGEQYF
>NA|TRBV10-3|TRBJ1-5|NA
TGTGCCATCAGATCACAGGGAGGCCAGCCCCAGCATTTT
CAIRSQGGQPQHF
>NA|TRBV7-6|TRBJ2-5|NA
TGTGCCAGCAGCTTATCAGCCGGGTTTGAGACCCAGTACTTC
CASSLSAGFETQYF
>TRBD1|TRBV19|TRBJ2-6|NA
TGTGCCAGTAGGGGACAGGGTGACAGGGCCAACGTCCTGACTTTC
CASRGQGDRANVLTF
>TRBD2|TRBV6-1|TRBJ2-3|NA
TGTGCCAGCAGTGAATGGGGCACTAGCGGGAATCTGGCAGATACGCAGTATTTT
CASSEWGTSGNLADTQYF
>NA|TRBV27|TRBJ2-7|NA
TGTGCCAGCAGTTGGGGCGGAACCTCGGGAGAGCAGTACTTC
CASSWGGTSGEQYF
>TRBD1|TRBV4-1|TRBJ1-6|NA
TGCGCCAGCAGCCAAGACCGCCGACAGGGCGGCTCCTATAATTCACCCCTCCACTTT
CASSQDRRQGGSYNSPLHF